A selection of T cell receptor beta chains follows, all from one sample in a study of breast tumors, draining lymph nodes, adjacent tissues. Each CDR3 protein is one row after TCRdb ran MiXCR on the multiplex PCR reads. The data contain just under 65,000 distinct CDR3 sequences, around three fifths of them singletons. Sequenced input: breast tumor tissue. Every receptor here comes from a female donor with breast cancer. Some clones in this sample may be carry-over from other donors' samples. Both conserved end residues are part of each CDR3. Each record gives: D gene, V gene, J gene, clone size, CDR3 DNA, CDR3 protein. A D gene is named only where the DNA matches it firmly. Some rows have no size entry. The others give once, few or many, or a class for an expanded clone.

d_call: TRBD1; v_call: TRBV9; j_call: TRBJ2-5; clone_size: many; cdr3_nt: TGTGCCAGCAGCGAGGGGGGGGGACAGGGAGAGACCCAGTACTTC; cdr3_aa: CASSEGGGQGETQYF
d_call: TRBD2; v_call: TRBV20-1; j_call: TRBJ2-5; clone_size: .; cdr3_nt: TGCAGTGCTAGGGCTGGGGGCCTGACTAGCGGGCAGCAAGAGACCCAGTACTTC; cdr3_aa: CSARAGGLTSGQQETQYF
d_call: .; v_call: TRBV12-3/TRBV12-4; j_call: TRBJ2-7; clone_size: .; cdr3_nt: TGTGCCAGCAGTGGACAGACCTACGAGCAGTACTTC; cdr3_aa: CASSGQTYEQYF
d_call: TRBD1; v_call: TRBV20-1; j_call: TRBJ1-2; clone_size: many; cdr3_nt: TGCAGTGCTACAACTTTGGGACAGGGGAATGGTGGCTACACCTTC; cdr3_aa: CSATTLGQGNGGYTF
d_call: .; v_call: TRBV28; j_call: TRBJ1-2; clone_size: .; cdr3_nt: TGTGCCAGCACGGAGGGAAACTATGGCTACACCTTT; cdr3_aa: CASTEGNYGYTF
d_call: .; v_call: TRBV25-1; j_call: TRBJ1-2; clone_size: once; cdr3_nt: TGTGCCAGCAGTGATGTTAACTATGGCTGCACCTTC; cdr3_aa: CASSDVNYGCTF
d_call: .; v_call: TRBV19; j_call: TRBJ1-3; clone_size: .; cdr3_nt: TGTGCCAGTACCTTCGACAGGCTCGCTGGAAACACCATATATTTT; cdr3_aa: CASTFDRLAGNTIYF
d_call: .; v_call: TRBV5-5; j_call: TRBJ2-1; clone_size: many; cdr3_nt: TGTGCCAGCAGCCCAACAGGGATACGGTTCAATAGTGAGCAGTTCTTC; cdr3_aa: CASSPTGIRFNSEQFF
d_call: .; v_call: TRBV29-1; j_call: TRBJ2-7; clone_size: .; cdr3_nt: TGCAGCGTTGTTTACTACTTAGGGGTGGGGTACGAGCAGTACTTC; cdr3_aa: CSVVYYLGVGYEQYF
d_call: .; v_call: TRBV20-1; j_call: TRBJ1-3; clone_size: once; cdr3_nt: TGCAGTGCCGAGAGGGGAGCCCTGAACACCATATATTTT; cdr3_aa: CSAERGALNTIYF
d_call: TRBD2; v_call: TRBV9; j_call: TRBJ2-2; clone_size: many; cdr3_nt: TGTGCCAGCAGCGTAGGGGGGACTAGGGGGGCCGGGGAGCTGTTTTTT; cdr3_aa: CASSVGGTRGAGELFF
d_call: TRBD1; v_call: TRBV5-1; j_call: TRBJ2-2; clone_size: medium-sized; cdr3_nt: TGCGCCAGCAGCTTCGACAGGGGGCAGGGAGGGGAGCTGTTTTTT; cdr3_aa: CASSFDRGQGGELFF
d_call: TRBD2; v_call: TRBV2; j_call: TRBJ2-1; clone_size: .; cdr3_nt: TGTGCCAGCAGTGAGGGGGGTAGCGGGACTAGAAATGAGCAGTTCTTC; cdr3_aa: CASSEGGSGTRNEQFF
d_call: TRBD1; v_call: TRBV10-3; j_call: TRBJ2-2; clone_size: .; cdr3_nt: TGTGCCATCAGTGGACAGGGGGCCGGGGAGCTGTTTTTT; cdr3_aa: CAISGQGAGELFF
d_call: TRBD1; v_call: TRBV14; j_call: TRBJ2-5; clone_size: .; cdr3_nt: TGTGCCAGCAGCCAGTTGACAGGGGGGGAGACCCAGTACTTC; cdr3_aa: CASSQLTGGETQYF
d_call: .; v_call: TRBV7-9; j_call: TRBJ2-6; clone_size: many; cdr3_nt: TGTGCCAGCAGGATTGACGGGATCTCTGGGGCCAACGTCCTGACTTTC; cdr3_aa: CASRIDGISGANVLTF
d_call: TRBD2; v_call: TRBV7-9; j_call: TRBJ2-3; clone_size: .; cdr3_nt: TGTGCCAGCAGCGGACTAGCGGGATGGGGGCCCCCAGATACGCAGTATTTT; cdr3_aa: CASSGLAGWGPPDTQYF
d_call: .; v_call: TRBV11-1; j_call: TRBJ2-7; clone_size: many; cdr3_nt: TGTGCCAGCAGCTTTGGCTCTGGGGATAGTCGAGGGCCGCAGTACTTC; cdr3_aa: CASSFGSGDSRGPQYF
d_call: .; v_call: TRBV4-3; j_call: TRBJ2-5; clone_size: .; cdr3_nt: TGCGCCAGCAGCCAGGGAAGGGGTGGTGTATTC; cdr3_aa: CASSQGRGGVF
d_call: TRBD1; v_call: TRBV2; j_call: TRBJ1-6; clone_size: many; cdr3_nt: TGTGCCAGCAGTGAGGGACAGAAATCACCCCTCCACTTT; cdr3_aa: CASSEGQKSPLHF